This section outlines one T cell receptor beta chain sequence together with its context. This sample is drawn from a study of cytomegalovirus exposure and HLA in healthy donors. The PCR contained 60 Vbeta and 13 Jbeta primers. The table came from immunoSEQ multiplex PCR; TCRdb's copy has only in-frame clones and leaves some out. The table lists more than 150,000 clones, 60% to 80% of them singletons, with over 1.1% in the top ten. CDR1 and CDR2 (germline): SGHRS, YFSETQ. CDR3 length: 12 amino acids. Trimming stripped 6 bases from V and 4 bases from J, with 9 bases between. Sequencing used PBMCs. The receptor was isolated from a male donor in good health and CMV-seronegative. The rearrangement links TRBV5-1 to TRBJ2-3; possibly TRBD1 for D (5 bases). CDR3 amino acids: CASTQQADTQYF. CDR3 DNA sequence: TGCGCCAGCACCCAACAGGCAGATACGCAGTATTTT.